A single T cell receptor (beta chain) is shown here with its context. As yet, its antigen is unknown. These data come from a study of CD8+ T cells in alopecia areata. Overall study: Tofacitinib dosing lasted 6 to 18 months, which was then followed by 6 months off drug. Study findings and constraints: Between patients, shared TCR sequences were less clear than in mice. This was possibly due in part to HLA diversity in the patient population. Higher clonality than in normal scalp was seen in lesional scalp, especially alopecia totalis/universalis.

The study team obtained lesional scalp punch biopsies and peripheral blood from alopecia areata patients. Sequencing templates came from extracted RNA that was reverse transcribed into cDNA. This table comes from immunoSEQ multiplex PCR, and its TCRdb copy is limited to in-frame clones, with some not included. The data contain more than 95,000 clones, 35% to 40% of them singletons. Germline CDR1 and CDR2: SQVTM and ANQGSEA. The CDR3 has 11 residues. V lost 0 bases and J 14 bases, leaving 13 bases between the germline ends. The chain joins TRBV29-1 to TRBJ1-2; the D is unclear. The receptor was derived from a human donor with alopecia areata. Material for sequencing was CD4+ T cells sorted from blood. The CDR3 DNA is TGCAGCGTTGAAGACTGGTACAGCTCAACCTTC. Amino acid sequence: CSVEDWYSSTF.